Below are 24 T cell receptor beta chains sequenced from a single sample in a study of cytomegalovirus exposure and HLA in healthy donors. It was with 60 Vbeta and 13 Jbeta primers that the PCR ran. Profiled with immunoSEQ multiplex PCR; TCRdb holds only in-frame clones, not every one. The sample has approximately 130,000 clones, roughly four fifths seen once. Sequenced input: PBMCs. These receptor sequences come from a man in his thirties or forties in good health and CMV-seronegative.

The chain links TRBV19 to TRBJ2-3; 9 bases align to TRBD2. V trimming: 5 bases; J trimming: 6 bases; junction bases outside the gene matches: 18. The V gene's germline CDR1 is LNHDA and CDR2 SQIVND (reference sequence). The CDR3 is 18 amino acids. The CDR3 DNA sequence: TGTGCCAGTAGTGGAAGACTGCGAATAGCGGGAGCCGCGGATACGCAGTATTTT. Translating it yields CASSGRLRIAGAADTQYF.

The rearrangement joins TRBV2 to TRBJ1-1, with D perhaps TRBD1 (6 bases). The CDR3 totals 15 residues. Per the germline V gene, CDR1 is SNHLY and CDR2 is FYNNEI. Trimming took 3 bases from V and 3 from J, leaving 14 bases between them. The CDR3 spells CASSDGSEGDTEAFF. CDR3 coding DNA: TGTGCCAGCAGTGATGGTAGCGAGGGGGACACTGAAGCTTTCTTT.

This chain links TRBV5-1 with TRBJ2-5; the match to TRBD1 covers 7 bases. This CDR3 comprises 14 residues. V lost 4 bases to trimming and J lost 2 bases; unmatched junction nucleotides: 5. The germline V gene encodes CDR1 SGHRS and CDR2 YFSETQ. CDR3 nucleotides: TGCGCCAGCAGCCCTACAGGGGCACAAGAGACCCAGTACTTC. It codes for CASSPTGAQETQYF.

The gene calls are TRBV30 and TRBJ2-4, with 9 bases matching TRBD2. V was pared by 4 bases and J by 7 bases, with 8 bases of the junction left unmatched. Germline CDR1 reads GTSNPN; CDR2 reads SVGIG (reference sequence). The CDR3 is 14 amino acids. The CDR3 region has the DNA TGTGCCTGGACAACTAGCGGGCACTTGAACATTCAGTACTTC. Amino acids: CAWTTSGHLNIQYF.

The chain uses TRBV7-9 and TRBJ2-3, with 11 bases matching TRBD2. Germline values: CDR1 SEHNR, CDR2 FQNEAQ (reference sequence). The ends lost 5 bases at V and 3 bases at J; junction bases unmatched: 7. This CDR3 region has 16 residues. CDR3 residues: CASSPSSGGTTDTQYF. The CDR3 DNA reads TGTGCCAGCAGCCCGTCTAGCGGGGGGACAACAGATACGCAGTATTTT.

The chain couples TRBV28 to TRBJ1-4, with 8 bases identical to TRBD1. V lost 3 bases, J lost 7 bases, and 16 bases stayed unmatched. CDR1 and CDR2 (germline): MDHEN, SYDVKM. The CDR3 has 18 residues. In DNA, the CDR3 is TGTGCCAGCAGTTTGGCGACAGGGGATGGGGGGATAATTGAAAAACTGTTTTTT. It translates to CASSLATGDGGIIEKLFF.

The rearrangement links TRBV27 to TRBJ1-5; D is uncertain. Trimming removed 5 bases from V and 1 base from J, with 12 bases in between. CDR3 length: 15 amino acids. Germline V gives CDR1 MNHEY, CDR2 SMNVEV (reference sequence). Here the CDR3 DNA reads TGTGCCAGCAGTCCCCCGGCGGGAAGCAATCAGCCCCAGCATTTT. It specifies CASSPPAGSNQPQHF.

CDR3 nucleotide sequence: TGTGCCAGCAGCTCCGACGGGGCAACTAATGAAAAACTGTTTTTT. Its translation is CASSSDGATNEKLFF. This chain connects TRBV5-8 to TRBJ1-4; D remains ambiguous. CDR1 is SGHTS and CDR2 is YDEGEE in the germline V gene. Trimming cost V 3 bases and J 0 bases, with 9 bases left between them. The CDR3 runs to 15 residues.

A note on this clone: The same CDR3 can be traced to other DNA sequences in this sample. This chain connects TRBV30 to TRBJ2-5; D is undetermined. In germline, CDR1 is GTSNPN, CDR2 SVGIG (reference sequence). The CDR3 contains 11 residues. Trimming removed 0 bases from V and 5 bases from J, with 4 bases in between. In nucleotides, the CDR3 is TGTGCCTGGAGTGTTCGGGAGACCCAGTACTTC. Translating it yields CAWSVRETQYF.

V gene TRBV28 combines with J gene TRBJ1-1; D unclear. This CDR3 has 13 amino acids. Germline V gene lookup returns CDR1 MDHEN and CDR2 SYDVKM. V lost 6 bases and J 1 base, leaving 9 bases between the germline ends. The DNA of the CDR3 is TGTGCCAGCAGCTATGGCGGGAACACTGAAGCTTTCTTT. This translates into CASSYGGNTEAFF.

The rearrangement joins TRBV9 to TRBJ1-1; no definite D call. The germline V gene has CDR1 SGDLS and CDR2 YYNGEE. There are 14 residues in the CDR3. The V end was cut by 4 bases, the J end by 2 bases, with 12 bases between. DNA for the CDR3: TGTGCCAGCAGCCCATATAGTGGTAACACTGAAGCTTTCTTT. It specifies CASSPYSGNTEAFF.

This clone was recorded only once. The gene calls are TRBV7-3 and TRBJ1-6; 8 bases are a match to TRBD1. J was trimmed by 6 bases and V by 5 bases; bases with no gene match: 6. The CDR3 has 15 amino acids. CDR1 and CDR2 (germline): SGHTA, FQGTGA. The CDR3 nucleotides are TGTGCCAGCAGCCTATCGACAGGGGCTAATTCACCCCTCCACTTT. Protein: CASSLSTGANSPLHF. The full variable domain, in which reference TRBV7-3 and TRBJ1-6 provide the parts outside the CDR3, is GAGVSQTPSNKVTEKGKYVELRCDPISGHTALYWYRQSLGQGPEFLIYFQGTGAADDSGLPNDRFFAVRPEGSVSTLKIQRTERGDSAVYLCASSLSTGANSPLHFGNGTRLTVT.

The gene calls are TRBV10-3 and TRBJ2-1, with D perhaps matching TRBD1 (5 bases). V lost 3 bases to trimming and J lost 5 bases, with 11 bases between them. The CDR3 consists of 14 residues. Per germline, CDR1 ENHRY and CDR2 SYGVKD. Here the CDR3 reads CAISDSTTDNEQFF. The CDR3 coding sequence is TGTGCCATCAGTGACAGTACGACAGACAATGAGCAGTTCTTC.

This clone was recorded only once. The rearrangement joins TRBV5-1 to TRBJ1-1, with TRBD1 as a possible D gene (6 bases). V was clipped by 2 bases and J by 5 bases, with 13 bases between them. From germline, CDR1 is SGHRS and CDR2 YFSETQ. The CDR3 spans 14 residues. The CDR3 coding sequence is TGCGCCAGCAGCTTAAGCCACAGGGAGACTGAAGCTTTCTTT. It codes for CASSLSHRETEAFF.

The rearrangement joins TRBV11-2 to TRBJ2-1; 8 nucleotides agree with TRBD2. The CDR3 covers 15 residues. The germline V gene encodes CDR1 SGHAT and CDR2 FQNNGV. V shed 0 bases, J shed 3 bases, and the junction held 1 base outside the gene matches. DNA for the CDR3: TGTGCCAGCAGCTTAGACCGGGGGGGCTACAATGAGCAGTTCTTC. It is translated as CASSLDRGGYNEQFF.

The gene calls are TRBV6-1 and TRBJ2-7; tentative D call: TRBD2 (6 bases). The CDR3 spans 15 residues. Germline CDR1 MNHNS, CDR2 SASEGT. V was trimmed by 6 bases and J by 3 bases, leaving 18 bases between them. The CDR3 nucleotides are TGTGCCAGCAGGGAGGGGCATTACCCTATCTACGAGCAGTACTTC. It yields the protein CASREGHYPIYEQYF.

This chain uses TRBV5-1 with TRBJ1-6; a weak D match, TRBD1 (5 bases). Germline V gene lookup returns CDR1 SGHRS and CDR2 YFSETQ. Deletions cut 4 bases from V and 6 bases from J, with 17 bases between. The CDR3 contains 16 residues. The CDR3 DNA sequence: TGCGCCAGCAGCCCGCGCCCCGACAGTATTAATTCACCCCTCCACTTT. Its protein product is CASSPRPDSINSPLHF.

This chain uses TRBV9 with TRBJ1-5; 7 bases align to TRBD1. CDR3 length: 14 amino acids. CDR1 and CDR2 (germline): SGDLS, YYNGEE. V was pared by 4 bases and J by 3 bases, with 4 bases of the junction left unmatched. CDR3 bases: TGTGCCAGCAGCATAGGGGGCGCCAATCAGCCCCAGCATTTT. Protein: CASSIGGANQPQHF. Looking up the rest from reference TRBV9 and TRBJ1-5 gives the full variable domain: DSGVTQTPKHLITATGQRVTLRCSPRSGDLSVYWYQQSLDQGLQFLIQYYNGEERAKGNILERFSAQQFPDLHSELNLSSLELGDSALYFCASSIGGANQPQHFGDGTRLSIL.

The CDR3 here is CSVVVGGYGYTF. The CDR3 DNA reads as TGCAGCGTTGTTGTGGGGGGCTATGGCTACACCTTC. This chain connects TRBV29-1 to TRBJ1-2, with TRBD1 as a possible D gene (5 bases). The CDR3 totals 12 residues. The germline V gene encodes CDR1 SQVTM and CDR2 ANQGSEA. V lost 4 bases to trimming and J lost 4 bases, with 10 bases between them.

This chain links TRBV27 with TRBJ2-1, with D perhaps matching TRBD2 (6 bases). This CDR3 has 16 amino acids. V was clipped by 1 base and J by 2 bases, with 12 bases between them. Looked up from germline, CDR1 is MNHEY and CDR2 is SMNVEV (reference sequence). CDR3 region: CASSLYSGLTYNEQFF. The CDR3 region has the DNA TGTGCCAGCAGTTTATATAGTGGACTAACCTACAATGAGCAGTTCTTC.

The chain has TRBV7-3 and TRBJ1-6, with 8 bases lining up with TRBD1. V was clipped by 3 bases and J by 10 bases; unmatched bases: 8. The length of the CDR3 is 15 residues. Germline V gene sequence: CDR1 SGHTA, CDR2 FQGTGA. The CDR3 nucleotides read TGTGCCAGCAGCTTTTCAGGACAGGGAAACTCACCCCTCCACTTT. This encodes CASSFSGQGNSPLHF.

This clone was observed a handful of times. J is TRBJ2-5 and V is TRBV4-3; possible D gene TRBD2, 7 bases. This CDR3 spans 16 amino acids. Germline values: CDR1 LGHNA, CDR2 YSLEER. With 0 bases removed from V and 1 base from J, the gap between germline ends came to 12 bases. CDR3 sequence: CASSQEGGGSQETQYF. CDR3 bases: TGCGCCAGCAGCCAAGAAGGGGGGGGTAGCCAAGAGACCCAGTACTTC.

The genes are TRBV6-9 and TRBJ2-1; TRBD1 might be the D (5 bases). The length of the CDR3 is 18 residues. V lost 5 bases, J lost 1 base, and 21 bases lay in between. CDR1 is MNHGY and CDR2 is SVAAGI in the germline V gene. The CDR3 loop is CASSPGHPLFRSYNEQFF. The CDR3 DNA is TGTGCCAGCAGTCCCGGACACCCCCTATTTCGTTCCTACAATGAGCAGTTCTTC.

J is TRBJ2-2 and V is TRBV27; TRBD1 agrees at 11 bases. The CDR3 length is 18 residues. Unmatched junction bases numbered 12, after V lost 0 bases and J lost 9 bases. Germline lookup yields CDR1 MNHEY and CDR2 SMNVEV (reference sequence). CDR3 DNA: TGTGCCAGCAGTTTATCCCTTCCCGGGACAGGGGGGACCAGGGAGCTGTTTTTT. Its protein product is CASSLSLPGTGGTRELFF.